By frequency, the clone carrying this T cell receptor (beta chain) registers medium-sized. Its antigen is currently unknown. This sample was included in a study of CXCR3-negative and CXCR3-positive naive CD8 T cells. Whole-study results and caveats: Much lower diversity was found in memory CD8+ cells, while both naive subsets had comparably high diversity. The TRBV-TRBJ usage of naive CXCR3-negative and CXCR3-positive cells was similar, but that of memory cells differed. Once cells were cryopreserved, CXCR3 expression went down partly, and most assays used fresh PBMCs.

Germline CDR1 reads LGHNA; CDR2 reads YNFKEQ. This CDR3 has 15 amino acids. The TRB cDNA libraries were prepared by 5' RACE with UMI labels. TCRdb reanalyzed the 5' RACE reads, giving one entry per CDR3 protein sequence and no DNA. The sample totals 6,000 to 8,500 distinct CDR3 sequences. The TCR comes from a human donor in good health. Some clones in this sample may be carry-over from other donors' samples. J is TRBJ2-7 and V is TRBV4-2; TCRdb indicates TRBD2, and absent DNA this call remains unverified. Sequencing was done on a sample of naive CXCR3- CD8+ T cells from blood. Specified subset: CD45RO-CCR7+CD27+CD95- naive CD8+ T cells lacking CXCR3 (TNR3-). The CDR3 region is CASSQTGTSDYEQYF.